This is a list of T cell receptor beta chains from one sample in a study of blood T cell repertoires in COVID-19. Clones were sequenced by immunoSEQ multiplex PCR, and TCRdb holds only the in-frame ones, with some missing. In the table there are around 84,000 clones, 70% to 90% of which are singletons. Sequencing was performed on peripheral blood. Receptors originate from a man aged 45-65 years with active COVID-19. CDR3s include the opening cysteine and the closing phenylalanine or tryptophan. Fields, in order: CDR3 length, clone size, D gene, V gene, J gene, CDR3 DNA, CDR3 protein. D genes are given only for firm matches. Some rows have no size entry. The others give once, few or many, or a class for an expanded clone.

16	NA	NA	TRBV2	TRBJ1-6	TGTGCCAGCAGTCATCGGGGGAGCTCCTATAATTCACCCCTCCACTTT	CASSHRGSSYNSPLHF
12	NA	NA	TRBV6-1	TRBJ1-2	TGTGCCAGCAGTGACGGGTTCGTTGGCTACACCTTC	CASSDGFVGYTF
14	NA	TRBD1	TRBV6-6	TRBJ1-4	TGTGCCAGCAGTCCGACAGGGGTTGGGGAAAAACTGTTTTTT	CASSPTGVGEKLFF
11	once	NA	TRBV25-1	TRBJ2-7	TGTGCCAGCAGTGCAGGGTACGAGCAGTACTTC	CASSAGYEQYF
17	NA	TRBD1	TRBV19	TRBJ2-6	TGTGCCAGTACCGGAGGGGACAGGGCAGCTGGGGCCAACGTCCTGACTTTC	CASTGGDRAAGANVLTF
16	NA	NA	TRBV11-2	TRBJ1-2	TGTGCCAGCAGCCCTCTGAGGGGGACAACTAACTATGGCTACACCTTC	CASSPLRGTTNYGYTF
12	few	NA	TRBV6-5	TRBJ1-1	TGTGCCAGCCTCCGCGAGGCCGGTGAAGCTTTCTTT	CASLREAGEAFF
18	NA	TRBD2	TRBV4-1	TRBJ2-5	TGCGCCAGCAGCCAAGATCCGGGACTAGCGGGGGTGAAAGAGACCCAGTACTTC	CASSQDPGLAGVKETQYF
15	NA	TRBD1	TRBV5-5	TRBJ1-2	TGTGCCAGCAGCTTGATTACAGGGGGCGTCTATGGCTACACCTTC	CASSLITGGVYGYTF
16	NA	NA	TRBV5-4	TRBJ2-2	TGTGCCAGCAGCTTGGCCCGACTAGTTGGGACCGGGGAGCTGTTTTTT	CASSLARLVGTGELFF
13	NA	NA	TRBV29-1	TRBJ2-7	TGCAGCGTCCCTCCCAAGGGGTCCTACGAGCAGTACTTC	CSVPPKGSYEQYF
15	NA	TRBD1	TRBV6-2/TRBV6-3	TRBJ1-4	TGTGCCAGCAGTTACTCGAGAGGGGGCGGTGAAAAACTGTTTTTT	CASSYSRGGGEKLFF
16	NA	TRBD2	TRBV24-1	TRBJ2-7	TGTGCCACCAGTGAACGGACTAGCGGGAGTTGCTACGAGCAGTACTTC	CATSERTSGSCYEQYF
13	NA	TRBD1	TRBV19	TRBJ1-2	TGTGCCAGTAGTGCCCCCGGGACAGGAGGCTACACCTTC	CASSAPGTGGYTF
16	NA	TRBD2	TRBV7-9	TRBJ2-1	TGTGCCAGCAGCGCAACTAGCGGGAGTGATTACAATGAGCAGTTCTTC	CASSATSGSDYNEQFF
13	NA	TRBD1	TRBV12-3/TRBV12-4	TRBJ1-2	TGTGCCAGCAGATCAGACAGGGTGGGTGGCTACACCTTC	CASRSDRVGGYTF
16	NA	TRBD2	TRBV5-1	TRBJ2-3	TGCGCCAGCAGCCCTAGCGGGGTGGCGGGCGGAGATACGCAGTATTTT	CASSPSGVAGGDTQYF
11	NA	NA	TRBV11-2	TRBJ2-3	TGTGCCAGCAGCCAGACACAAACGCAGTATTTT	CASSQTQTQYF
13	NA	NA	TRBV4-2	TRBJ2-7	TGTGCCAGCAGCCAAGATCCCGCCTACCCCGAGTACTTC	CASSQDPAYPEYF
17	NA	TRBD2	TRBV28	TRBJ2-6	TGTGCCAGCAGTTATAGCGGGAGCAGCTCTGGGGCCAACGTCCTGACTTTC	CASSYSGSSSGANVLTF
11	NA	TRBD1	TRBV28	TRBJ1-2	TGTGCCAGCAGTCACAGGGGGGGCTACACCTTC	CASSHRGGYTF
13	NA	NA	TRBV7-3	TRBJ2-5	TGTGCCAGCAGCTTAAGCAGGGAAGAGACCCAGTACTTC	CASSLSREETQYF
15	NA	TRBD2	TRBV12-5	TRBJ2-4	TGTGCTAGTGGTTTGGGGGAGGGAGGTAGGGACATTCAGTACTTC	CASGLGEGGRDIQYF
16	NA	NA	TRBV18	TRBJ1-2	TGTGCCAGCTCACCGTCTCAGGGGACCCCCGGCTATGGCTACACCTTC	CASSPSQGTPGYGYTF
18	once	NA	TRBV24-1	TRBJ2-3	TGTGCCACCTCCGATCCGCGGGGGCAGAGGGGCCCCCCAGATACGCAGTATTTT	CATSDPRGQRGPPDTQYF
13	NA	NA	TRBV28	TRBJ2-7	TGTGCCAGCAAGACCGGCGGGCCCGCCGAGCAGTACTTC	CASKTGGPAEQYF
14	NA	NA	TRBV5-1	TRBJ2-5	TGCGCCAGCAGCTTGGCCGGGGATGTCGAGACCCAGTACTTC	CASSLAGDVETQYF
14	once	TRBD2	TRBV2	TRBJ2-3	TGTGCCAGCAGTAGCGGGGGGGGCACAGATACGCAGTATTTT	CASSSGGGTDTQYF
13	NA	TRBD1	TRBV10-3	TRBJ1-6	TGTGCCACCTACGACAGGGGGAATTCACCCCTCCACTTT	CATYDRGNSPLHF
13	NA	NA	TRBV25-1	TRBJ1-2	TGTGCCAGCAGAGAGGACACTAACTATGGCTACACCTTC	CASREDTNYGYTF
15	NA	NA	TRBV5-1	TRBJ2-7	TGCGCCAGCAGCTTTGCAGGGGTTGTTTCCTACGAGCAGTACTTC	CASSFAGVVSYEQYF
15	NA	TRBD1	TRBV6-5	TRBJ2-3	TGTGCCAGCAGCAAACAGGGGGCTGCGACAGATACGCAGTATTTT	CASSKQGAATDTQYF
16	NA	TRBD2	TRBV10-3	TRBJ2-3	TGTGCCATCAGTGCTCGACTAGCGGGAGACACAGATACGCAGTATTTT	CAISARLAGDTDTQYF
15	few	TRBD1	TRBV6-5	TRBJ1-5	TGTGCCAGCAGCCCCGTGGGGACAGCTAATCAGCCCCAGCATTTT	CASSPVGTANQPQHF
18	NA	TRBD2	TRBV13	TRBJ2-3	TGTGCCAGCAGCCTACCCCGCTTTAGCGGGGGGGCCACAAATACGCAGTATTTT	CASSLPRFSGGATNTQYF
13	once	TRBD1	TRBV30	TRBJ2-7	TGTGCCTGGAGCCCAGGGGGACGGTACGAGCAGTACTTC	CAWSPGGRYEQYF
15	NA	NA	TRBV9	TRBJ2-5	TGTGCCAGCAGCGTAGAAGACTCAAACCAAGAGACCCAGTACTTC	CASSVEDSNQETQYF
12	NA	NA	TRBV4-1	TRBJ1-3	TGCGCCAGCAGCCAACTGGGAAACACCATATATTTT	CASSQLGNTIYF
15	NA	TRBD1	TRBV28	TRBJ2-1	TGTGCCAGCAGGAAACCGGGACAGGGAAACAATGAGCAGTTCTTC	CASRKPGQGNNEQFF
19	NA	NA	TRBV23-1	TRBJ1-5	TGCGCCAGCAGTCCCCGCTCTAAGACAGATTTTTATAGCAATCAGCCCCAGCATTTT	CASSPRSKTDFYSNQPQHF
14	NA	NA	TRBV28	TRBJ2-7	TGTGCCAGCAGTTTTAATGGACAGTCCTACGAGCAGTACTTC	CASSFNGQSYEQYF
15	once	NA	TRBV11-2	TRBJ2-3	TGTGCCAGCAGCTCCTGGGGAGTCAACACAGATACGCAGTATTTT	CASSSWGVNTDTQYF
16	NA	NA	TRBV19	TRBJ2-3	TGTGCCAGTAGTAAGGCCCCGGGAAAAGGTACAGATACGCAGTATTTT	CASSKAPGKGTDTQYF
14	NA	TRBD1	TRBV6-5	TRBJ2-2	TGTGCCAGCAGCCGGACAGGGGACACCGGGGAGCTGTTTTTT	CASSRTGDTGELFF
10	NA	NA	TRBV20-1	TRBJ1-2	TGCAGTGCGGCAATCTATGGCTACACCTTC	CSAAIYGYTF
18	NA	TRBD2	TRBV10-3	TRBJ2-1	TGTGCTACCGACGGGGCTAGCGGGAGGGCCCAGCCTATCGGAGAGCAGTTCTTC	CATDGASGRAQPIGEQFF
14	NA	NA	TRBV5-1	TRBJ1-2	TGCGCCAGCAGCCAAGGACACCCTAATGCGGTCTACACCTTC	CASSQGHPNAVYTF
13	NA	NA	TRBV9	TRBJ2-5	TGTGCCAGCAGCGTATACAACCAAGAGACCCAGTACTTC	CASSVYNQETQYF
14	NA	NA	TRBV29-1	TRBJ2-7	TGCAGCGTTCGGGACCCCCGCGGGGAAGTGGGGCAGTACTTC	CSVRDPRGEVGQYF
15	NA	TRBD2	TRBV7-3	TRBJ2-5	TGTGCCAGCAGCTCACTAGCGGGAGGGCAAGAGACCCAGTACTTC	CASSSLAGGQETQYF
14	NA	NA	TRBV28	TRBJ1-1	TGTGCCAGCAAACTTTACAGGTTCGGCACTGAAGCTTTCTTT	CASKLYRFGTEAFF
12	NA	NA	TRBV11-2	TRBJ2-1	TGTGCCAGCAGAAGACAGGTCAATGAGCAGTTCTTC	CASRRQVNEQFF
15	NA	NA	TRBV5-6	TRBJ2-3	TGTGCCAGCAGCTTAGCGGGACACCTCACAGATACGCAGTATTTT	CASSLAGHLTDTQYF
15	NA	NA	TRBV13	TRBJ1-1	TGTGCCAGCAGCGAAACCATACAGGGAAACACTGAAGCTTTCTTT	CASSETIQGNTEAFF
15	NA	NA	TRBV5-1	TRBJ2-3	TGCGCCAGCAGCGGGGGCCTTAGCGGCACAGATACGCAGTATTTT	CASSGGLSGTDTQYF